The clone carrying this TCR beta chain was detected only a few times. Its antigen remains unknown. The sample belongs to a study of human T cells and chemical hapten exposure. As for the study in general: The upper back received 0.01% DPC by patch testing, with results read at 6 days. Per-sample variation in TCR yield stemmed mainly from small pooled library volume differences. General study findings and limits: TCRs exceeding a frequency of 1 in 1000 stayed unchanged under DPC sensitization.

Via MiXCR, TCRdb re-called the RACE reads, giving one row per CDR3 protein. The data show some 300,000 distinct CDR3 sequences, 5% to 6.5% seen once. The germline V gene encodes CDR1 MNHEY and CDR2 SVGAGI. The CDR3 is 17 residues long. Deletions cut 7 bases from V and 0 bases from J, with 21 bases between. Time point in this sample: pre-sensitization, week 0. The treatment was: therapeutic diphenylcyclopropenone sensitization with weekly scalp DPC. J is TRBJ1-1 and V is TRBV6-5; TRBD1 might be the D (5 bases). The receptor was isolated from a woman aged 18-29 years with alopecia areata. Some clones in this sample may be carry-over from other donors' samples. Sequencing was performed on whole blood, taken in connection with sensitization to the hapten diphenylcyclopropenone (DPC). Here the CDR3 reads CASNPRKGVGMNTEAFF. The CDR3 DNA reads TGTGCCAGCAACCCGAGAAAAGGGGTCGGCATGAACACTGAAGCTTTCTTT.